This T cell receptor beta chain was recorded in a study of cytomegalovirus exposure and HLA in healthy donors. The CDR3 is 17 residues long. Germline V lookup: CDR1 SGDLS, CDR2 YYNGEE. The V gene end was trimmed by 7 bases and the J gene end by 5 bases; junction bases not matched to a gene: 15. Findings of the study overall: An analysis that came later showed most CMV-associated TCR beta chains appearing HLA-restricted. Follow-up analysis later connected one missense variant in DCLRE1C with trimming of TCR beta V- and J-genes. A later analysis reportedly identified an Asian-associated ancestry cluster as carrying fewer N-insertions than the 666-donor mean.

Donors likely had unrecorded immune exposures despite being nominally healthy when sampled. The PCR was carried out with 60 Vbeta primers and 13 Jbeta primers. Some clones are missing from TCRdb's copy, which holds only in-frame ones; the method was immunoSEQ multiplex PCR. Among approximately 150,000 clones listed, about 76% were seen once. Concerning this clone itself: Its matching antigen is unknown.

The sample consisted of PBMCs. This TCR was sampled from a woman aged 18-29 years in good health and CMV-seropositive. V gene TRBV9 combines with J gene TRBJ2-2, with 9 bases identical to TRBD1. The CDR3 sequence: CASAGDTGGGTTGELFF. CDR3 bases: TGTGCCAGCGCGGGAGACACAGGGGGCGGAACGACCGGGGAGCTGTTTTTT.